These 30 T cell receptor beta chains share one sample of origin, sequenced in a study of molecular identifiers for immune sequencing clone quantification. TCRdb called the PCR reads again in MiXCR, with one record for every CDR3 protein. The table records about 100,000 distinct CDR3 sequences, about 35% of them present only once. Source material: naive CD8+ T cells from blood, with Jurkat cell RNA spiked in. Documented subset: FACS-sorted CD8+CD4-CCR7+CD45RA+ naive T cells. These TCRs come from a human donor in good health. Some libraries in this study had Jurkat cell RNA spiked in.

CDR3 region: CASSVGGVIDTQYF. For the CDR3, the DNA is TGTGCCAGCAGCGTAGGAGGGGTCATAGATACGCAGTATTTT. The chain combines TRBV9 with TRBJ2-3; D possibly matches TRBD1 or TRBD2 (5 bases each). V was shortened by 0 bases and J by 5 bases, with 10 bases between the two germline ends. Germline V lookup: CDR1 SGDLS, CDR2 YYNGEE. The CDR3 covers 14 residues.

Comment on this clonotype: Given a much more abundant clone one base away, this may be a read error. This chain links TRBV20-1 with TRBJ2-2; D possibly matches TRBD1 or TRBD2 (6 bases each). The CDR3 spans 12 residues. Germline V lookup: CDR1 DFQATT, CDR2 SNEGSKA (reference sequence). CDR3 in DNA: TGCTGTGCAAGGGGGGCCCACGGGGAGCTGTTTTTT. It codes for CCARGAHGELFF.

This clonotype has a count of ten or more. This chain uses TRBV13 with TRBJ1-4, with 7 bases aligning to TRBD1. CDR3 size: 15 residues. Germline V gives CDR1 PRHDT, CDR2 FYEKMQ (reference sequence). The trim removed 1 base at V and 5 bases at J, leaving 4 bases unmatched. CDR3 protein: CASSLERGPNEKLFF. In nucleotides, the CDR3 is TGTGCCAGCAGCTTAGAGAGGGGGCCAAATGAAAAACTGTTTTTT. Full variable domain (outside the CDR3, taken from reference TRBV13 and TRBJ1-4): AAGVIQSPRHLIKEKRETATLKCYPIPRHDTVYWYQQGPGQDPQFLISFYEKMQSDKGSIPDRFSAQQFSDYHSELNMSSLELGDSALYFCASSLERGPNEKLFFGSGTQLSVL.

This clonotype was counted a few times. At one boundary the junction diverges from the germline segment, which might be a read error. The V gene is TRBV28, the J gene TRBJ2-7; D is perhaps TRBD2 (5 bases). Looked up from germline, CDR1 is MDHEN and CDR2 is SYDVKM. This CDR3 contains 13 residues. CDR3 DNA sequence: TGTGCCAGCACTTTAGGAAGGCGGGACGAGCAGTACTTC. It translates to CASTLGRRDEQYF.

With respect to this clonotype: The germline gene is not matched at one end of the junction; a read error may be the cause. The gene calls are TRBV7-8 and TRBJ2-2, with TRBD2 matching over 8 bases. This CDR3 is 16 amino acids long. The germline gives CDR1 SGHVS, CDR2 FQNEAQ. The CDR3 here is CASSLFTASGPGELLF. The CDR3 DNA follows: TGTGCCAGCAGCTTATTTACGGCTAGCGGGCCCGGGGAGCTGTTATTT. The whole variable domain, remainder taken from reference TRBV7-8 and TRBJ2-2, is GAGVSQSPRYKVAKRGQDVALRCDPISGHVSLFWYQQALGQGPEFLTYFQNEAQLDKSGLPSDRFFAERPEGSVSTLKIQRTQQEDSAVYLCASSLFTASGPGELLFGEGSRLTVL.

This clonotype has ten or more counts. The chain recombines TRBV4-3 with TRBJ2-2; the match to TRBD2 covers 10 bases. The V segment lost 0 bases and the J segment 5 bases; nucleotides outside the gene matches: 9. CDR1 is LGHNA and CDR2 is YSLEER in the germline V gene. The CDR3 consists of 18 residues. Here the CDR3 DNA reads TGCGCCAGCAGCCAAGATTGGGGAGCGGGAGGGCCAACCGGGGAGCTGTTTTTT. It is translated as CASSQDWGAGGPTGELFF.

This clonotype has only one observation. At one of its ends the junction is not consistent with the germline gene, which may arise from a read error. The rearrangement joins TRBV9 to TRBJ2-5, with D unclear. The germline V gene has CDR1 SGDLS and CDR2 YYNGEE. The length of the CDR3 is 15 residues. The CDR3 DNA follows: TGTGCCAGCAGCGTAGGGGTCCTGTACCAAGGGACCCAGTACTTC. As protein: CASSVGVLYQGTQYF.

This chain links TRBV9 with TRBJ2-1, with 8 positions matching TRBD2. V was clipped by 4 bases and J by 14 bases; unmatched bases: 8. This CDR3 is 12 amino acids long. Per the germline V gene, CDR1 is SGDLS and CDR2 is YYNGEE. The CDR3 region has the DNA TGTGCCAGCAGCCCCAGTCCGGGACTAGAGTTCTTC. This gives the protein CASSPSPGLEFF.

This clonotype showed up just a few times. V is TRBV29-1 and J is TRBJ2-1, with TRBD2 matching over 15 bases. J was trimmed by 4 bases and V by 3 bases; bases with no gene match: 10. This CDR3 is built from 18 residues. CDR1 and CDR2 (germline): SQVTM, ANQGSEA. The CDR3 spells CSVDPGTSGRPEYNEQFF. The CDR3 nucleotides read TGCAGCGTTGATCCGGGGACTAGCGGGAGGCCGGAGTACAATGAGCAGTTCTTC.

This clonotype was seen a single time. The J gene is TRBJ2-1, the V gene TRBV2; 12 positions agree with TRBD2. The junction had 11 bases not matched to a gene; V was cut back by 5 bases and J by 0 bases. In germline, CDR1 is SNHLY, CDR2 FYNNEI. This CDR3 is 19 amino acids long. This CDR3 reads CASSRSGLAGPSSYNEQFF. The CDR3 DNA reads TGTGCCAGCAGTCGGAGCGGACTAGCGGGACCGAGCTCCTACAATGAGCAGTTCTTC.

Details on this clonotype: Since a much larger clone is just one base distant, this may be a read error. This sequence joins TRBV12-3 or TRBV12-4 and TRBJ2-1; D unresolved. The CDR3 spans 14 residues. V was cut by 6 bases and J by 8 bases, with 17 bases left in between. Here the CDR3 reads CASRTTLPGDEQFF. The DNA of the CDR3 is TGTGCCAGCAGGACAACTCTACCCGGCGATGAGCAGTTCTTC.

This clonotype occurred many times. The J gene is TRBJ1-5, the V gene TRBV19; D remains ambiguous. The V gene's germline CDR1 is LNHDA and CDR2 SQIVND (reference sequence). The CDR3 is 15 residues long. Trimming took 3 bases from V and 0 from J, leaving 9 bases between them. CDR3 nucleotide sequence: TGTGCCAGTAGTATTTGGGCCTTTAGCAATCAGCCCCAGCATTTT. Translated, it gives CASSIWAFSNQPQHF.

The chain employs TRBV4-3 and TRBJ2-7; TRBD1 is a possible D gene (6 bases). The CDR3 covers 17 residues. V was clipped by 0 bases and J by 0 bases, with 15 bases between them. Per germline, CDR1 LGHNA and CDR2 YSLEER. The CDR3: CASSQDGTMGSSYEQYF. The CDR3 nucleotides are TGCGCCAGCAGCCAAGATGGGACAATGGGGAGCTCCTACGAGCAGTACTTC.

This clonotype was recorded at least ten times. The rearrangement links TRBV7-9 to TRBJ2-7; TRBD2 matches at 7 bases. Germline CDR1 and CDR2: SEHNR and FQNEAQ (reference sequence). V lost 6 bases, J lost 7 bases, and 12 bases stayed unmatched. The CDR3 contains 14 residues. DNA of the CDR3: TGTGCCAGCAGGTCCTCTAGCGGCCCCGGGGAGCAGTACTTC. Translation: CASRSSSGPGEQYF.

In the case of this clonotype: This may stem from a read error, because a much larger clone lies one nucleotide away. The chain couples TRBV12-3 or TRBV12-4 to TRBJ1-1; 9 bases agree with TRBD1. J gave up 5 bases and V 1 base, and 5 bases lay outside the gene matches. The CDR3 runs 15 residues. The CDR3 loop reads CASSLGGQGRTEAFF. In DNA form, the CDR3 reads TGTGCCAGCAGTTTAGGGGGACAGGGAAGAACTGAAGCTTTCTTT.

In this sample, this clonotype turned up a few times. CDR3 DNA: TGCAGTGCTAGAGACCCCCTCGGACTAGCGAACTACGAGCAGTACTTC. This encodes CSARDPLGLANYEQYF. The chain uses TRBV20-1 and TRBJ2-7; the match to TRBD2 covers 9 bases. The CDR3 consists of 16 residues. CDR1 is DFQATT, CDR2 SNEGSKA, per germline (reference sequence). With V trimmed by 0 bases and J by 3 bases, 9 bases remained unmatched.

Here the CDR3 reads CASRKNGQSLRSYEQYF. CDR3 DNA: TGTGCCAGCAGAAAAAACGGACAGTCATTAAGATCCTACGAGCAGTACTTC. The chain links TRBV6-2 or TRBV6-3 to TRBJ2-7; a possible D gene is TRBD1 (6 bases). The CDR3 spans 17 residues. Germline CDR1 MNHEY, CDR2 SVGEGT. With 6 bases removed from V and 1 base from J, the gap between germline ends came to 22 bases.

This clonotype was recorded a few times. V is TRBV7-6 and J is TRBJ1-1; the D is unclear. This CDR3 spans 15 amino acids. Trimming removed 1 base from V and 0 bases from J, with 9 bases in between. Germline CDR1 is SGHVS and CDR2 is FNYEAQ. In nucleotides, the CDR3 is TGTGCCAGCAGCTTAGAACGGTCGATGAACACTGAAGCTTTCTTT. Its protein product is CASSLERSMNTEAFF.

This chain links TRBV6-2 or TRBV6-3 with TRBJ2-5; unclear D gene. Per the germline V gene, CDR1 is MNHEY and CDR2 is SVGEGT. Trimming removed 6 bases at V and 5 bases at J, with 7 bases between. The CDR3 has 11 residues. The DNA for the CDR3 is TGTGCCAGCAGATACGGGGAGACCCAGTACTTC. This sequence encodes CASRYGETQYF.

The chain recombines TRBV27 with TRBJ2-3; 7 nucleotides match TRBD1. The germline V gene has CDR1 MNHEY and CDR2 SMNVEV (reference sequence). Trimming took 4 bases from V and 2 from J; bases not matched to a gene: 9. The CDR3 consists of 16 residues. This chain's CDR3 is CASSSPGTELTDTQYF. DNA of the CDR3: TGTGCCAGCAGTTCGCCCGGGACAGAACTCACAGATACGCAGTATTTT.

The sample holds a few counts of this clonotype. This chain links TRBV9 with TRBJ2-1; possibly TRBD2 for D (6 bases). The V and J ends lost 0 bases and 10 bases respectively, with 11 bases between them. The CDR3 is 13 amino acids. Looked up from germline, CDR1 is SGDLS and CDR2 is YYNGEE. This CDR3 is CASSVGLASEQFF. CDR3 in DNA: TGTGCCAGCAGCGTAGGCCTAGCGAGCGAGCAGTTCTTC.

The CDR3 nucleotides read TGTGCCAGCAGTTCTACGGGAGGTACAGATACGCAGTATTTT. Its protein is CASSSTGGTDTQYF. The J gene is TRBJ2-3, the V gene TRBV12-3 or TRBV12-4; 7 nucleotides agree with TRBD2. The CDR3 sequence is 14 residues long. The J segment lost 3 bases and the V segment lost 4 bases, leaving 4 bases of the junction unmatched.

The sample holds many counts of this clonotype. The J gene is TRBJ2-7, the V gene TRBV3-1; perhaps TRBD2 as D (5 bases). The CDR3 runs to 15 residues. Between the trimmed V and J ends, which lost 2 bases and 3 bases, there was a span of 14 bases. Germline assignment: CDR1 LGHDT and CDR2 YNNKEL (reference sequence). The CDR3 DNA sequence: TGTGCCAGCAGCCAATCGTCTAGCCTATACTACGAGCAGTACTTC. Amino acids: CASSQSSSLYYEQYF.

Points on this clonotype: One end of the junction varies from germline; a read error may be responsible. This chain connects TRBV7-8 to TRBJ2-1; unclear D gene. The CDR3 runs 15 residues. The germline V gene has CDR1 SGHVS and CDR2 FQNEAQ. CDR3: CASTPGRTFYKEQFF. In DNA form, the CDR3 reads TGTGCCAGCACCCCAGGAAGGACCTTCTACAAAGAGCAGTTCTTC.

The V gene is TRBV28, the J gene TRBJ2-1; D unresolved. Germline assignment: CDR1 MDHEN and CDR2 SYDVKM. V was trimmed by 3 bases and J by 6 bases, leaving 12 bases between them. The CDR3 spans 14 residues. The CDR3 region is CASSFSSLINEQFF. CDR3 nucleotide sequence: TGTGCCAGCAGTTTTAGTTCGTTGATCAATGAGCAGTTCTTC.

The chain links TRBV20-1 to TRBJ2-7, with D maybe TRBD2 (5 bases). The CDR3 loop spans 11 amino acids. Trimming shortened V by 7 bases and J by 5 bases, and 12 bases separated the two germline ends. Germline V lookup: CDR1 DFQATT, CDR2 SNEGSKA (reference sequence). The CDR3 protein is CSGEGDNEQYF. DNA of the CDR3: TGCAGTGGCGAGGGTGACAACGAGCAGTACTTC.

The rearrangement uses TRBV3-1 and TRBJ2-2; 7 nucleotides agree with TRBD1. CDR3 length: 16 residues. The trim removed 2 bases at V and 4 bases at J, leaving 7 bases unmatched. Per germline, CDR1 LGHDT and CDR2 YNNKEL (reference sequence). The DNA for the CDR3 is TGTGCCAGCAGCCAAATTGACAGGGTGTTCACCGGGGAGCTGTTTTTT. Protein product: CASSQIDRVFTGELFF.

The V gene is TRBV7-9, the J gene TRBJ1-4; weak D call: TRBD1 (5 bases). CDR1 and CDR2 (germline): SEHNR, FQNEAQ (reference sequence). The CDR3 covers 15 residues. Trimming took 2 bases from V and 5 from J, leaving 12 bases between them. Here the CDR3 DNA reads TGTGCCAGCAGCTTAATTAGGGGCCCGAATGAAAAACTGTTTTTT. It yields the protein CASSLIRGPNEKLFF.

This clonotype was counted only a few times. The chain employs TRBV27 and TRBJ1-1; D is undetermined. The CDR3 runs to 16 residues. V lost 5 bases, J lost 3 bases, and 19 bases lay in between. CDR1 is MNHEY and CDR2 is SMNVEV in the germline V gene (reference sequence). The chain's CDR3 is CASSQEKPGGHTEAFF. CDR3 in DNA: TGTGCCAGCAGTCAAGAGAAGCCGGGAGGGCACACTGAAGCTTTCTTT.

With regard to this clonotype: A single base separates this from a much larger clone, so it may be a read error. The V gene is TRBV6-5, the J gene TRBJ2-3; D gene unclear. Trimming left V 0 bases short and J 6 bases short, with 10 bases between. Looked up from germline, CDR1 is MNHEY and CDR2 is SVGAGI. This CDR3 spans 14 amino acids. The CDR3: CASSYSPVADTQYF. DNA for the CDR3: TGTGCCAGCAGTTACTCTCCCGTGGCGGATACGCAGTATTTT.